This T cell receptor beta chain is drawn from a study of OX40 agonist ivuxolimab in advanced cancers. V was clipped by 5 bases and J by 4 bases; unmatched bases: 4. The CDR3 spans 13 residues. Germline loops: CDR1 MNHEY, CDR2 SVGAGI. Data came from immunoSEQ multiplex PCR; TCRdb stores just in-frame clones and leaves some out. The table has under 200,000 clones, around 94% seen once. The chain has TRBV6-5 and TRBJ1-2; TRBD1 matches 7 bases. Sequenced material: CD4+ or CD8+ T cells sorted from blood, taken in a trial of the OX40 agonist ivuxolimab. The source is an adult with an advanced solid tumor such as melanoma, head and neck, liver or kidney cancer. The CDR3 is CASSQTGIYGYTF. The CDR3, as DNA: TGTGCCAGCAGTCAGACAGGGATCTATGGCTACACCTTC.